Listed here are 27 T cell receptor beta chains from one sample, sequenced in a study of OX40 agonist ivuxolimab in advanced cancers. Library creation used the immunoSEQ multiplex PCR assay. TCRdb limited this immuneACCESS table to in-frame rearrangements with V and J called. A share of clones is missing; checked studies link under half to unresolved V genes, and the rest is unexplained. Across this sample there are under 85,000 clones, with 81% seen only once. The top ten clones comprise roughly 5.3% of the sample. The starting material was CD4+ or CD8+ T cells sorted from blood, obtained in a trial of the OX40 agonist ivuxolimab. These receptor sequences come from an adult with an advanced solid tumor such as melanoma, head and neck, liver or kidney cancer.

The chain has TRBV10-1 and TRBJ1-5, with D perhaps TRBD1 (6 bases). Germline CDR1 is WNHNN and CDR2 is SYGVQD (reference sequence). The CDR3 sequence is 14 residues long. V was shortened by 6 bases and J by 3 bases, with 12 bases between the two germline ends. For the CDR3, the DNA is TGCGCCAGCAGGAGGGGGGGATACAATCAGCCCCAGCATTTT. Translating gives CASRRGGYNQPQHF.

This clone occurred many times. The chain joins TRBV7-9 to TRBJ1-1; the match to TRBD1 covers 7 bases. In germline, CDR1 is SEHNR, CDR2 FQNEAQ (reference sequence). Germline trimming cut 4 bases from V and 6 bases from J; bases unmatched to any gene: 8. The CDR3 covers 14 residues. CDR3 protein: CASSSTTGVAEAFF. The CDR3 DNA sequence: TGTGCCAGCAGCTCAACAACAGGGGTCGCTGAAGCTTTCTTT.

CDR3 protein: CASRDPLNEKLFF. In DNA, the CDR3 is TGTGCCAGCCGGGATCCATTGAATGAAAAACTGTTTTTT. The chain joins TRBV6-1 to TRBJ1-4; no clear D. This CDR3 has 13 amino acids. Trimming shortened V by 8 bases and J by 5 bases, and 12 bases separated the two germline ends. Germline loops: CDR1 MNHNS, CDR2 SASEGT.

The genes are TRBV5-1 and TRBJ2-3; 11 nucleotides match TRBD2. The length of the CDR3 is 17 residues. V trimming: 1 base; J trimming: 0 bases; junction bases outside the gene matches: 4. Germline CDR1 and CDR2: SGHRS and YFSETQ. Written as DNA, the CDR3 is TGCGCCAGCAGCTTGTCTCCTAGCGGGGGGAGCACAGATACGCAGTATTTT. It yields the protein CASSLSPSGGSTDTQYF.

CDR3: CASSLLAGGNLGNEQFF. The CDR3 nucleotides are TGTGCCAGCAGCCTCCTAGCGGGGGGGAACCTGGGCAATGAGCAGTTCTTC. The V call is TRBV4-2, the J call TRBJ2-1; 12 bases match TRBD2. Trimming removed 4 bases from V and 6 bases from J; junction bases left unmatched: 10. Germline V CDR1 and CDR2: LGHNA, YNFKEQ. CDR3 length: 17 amino acids.

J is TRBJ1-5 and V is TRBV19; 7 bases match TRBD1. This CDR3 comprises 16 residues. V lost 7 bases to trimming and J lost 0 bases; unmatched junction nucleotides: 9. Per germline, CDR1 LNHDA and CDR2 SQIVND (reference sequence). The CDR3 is CASITRQGYSNQPQHF. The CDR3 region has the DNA TGTGCCAGTATTACTAGACAGGGCTATAGCAATCAGCCCCAGCATTTT.

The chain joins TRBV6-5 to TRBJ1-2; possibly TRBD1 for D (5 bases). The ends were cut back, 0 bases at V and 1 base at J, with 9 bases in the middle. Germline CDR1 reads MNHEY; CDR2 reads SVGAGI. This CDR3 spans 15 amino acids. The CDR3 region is CASSYSMGVNYGYTF. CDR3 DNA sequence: TGTGCCAGCAGTTACTCGATGGGGGTTAACTATGGCTACACCTTC.

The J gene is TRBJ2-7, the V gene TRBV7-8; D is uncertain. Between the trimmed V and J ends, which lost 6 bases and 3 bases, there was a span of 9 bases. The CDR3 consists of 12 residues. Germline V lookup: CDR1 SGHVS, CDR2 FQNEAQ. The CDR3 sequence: CASRGRNYEQYF. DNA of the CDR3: TGTGCCAGCAGAGGCAGAAACTACGAGCAGTACTTC.

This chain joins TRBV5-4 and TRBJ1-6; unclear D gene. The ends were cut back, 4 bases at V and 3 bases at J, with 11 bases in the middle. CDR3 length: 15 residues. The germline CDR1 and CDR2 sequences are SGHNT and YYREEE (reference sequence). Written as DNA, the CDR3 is TGTGCCAGCAGCCAAGCGGACCTCTATAATTCACCCCTCCACTTT. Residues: CASSQADLYNSPLHF.

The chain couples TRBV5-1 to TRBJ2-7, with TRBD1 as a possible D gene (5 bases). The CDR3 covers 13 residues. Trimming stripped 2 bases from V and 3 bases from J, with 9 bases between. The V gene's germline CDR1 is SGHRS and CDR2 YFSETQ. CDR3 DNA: TGCGCCAGCAGCTTCTTTGACAGCTACGAGCAGTACTTC. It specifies CASSFFDSYEQYF.

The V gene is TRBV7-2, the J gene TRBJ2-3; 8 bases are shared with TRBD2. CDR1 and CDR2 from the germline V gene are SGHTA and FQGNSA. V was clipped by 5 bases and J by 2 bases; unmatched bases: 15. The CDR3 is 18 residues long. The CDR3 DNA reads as TGTGCCAGCAGCCGAAGTATAGCAAAGCGGGGGACCACAGATACGCAGTATTTT. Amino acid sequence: CASSRSIAKRGTTDTQYF.

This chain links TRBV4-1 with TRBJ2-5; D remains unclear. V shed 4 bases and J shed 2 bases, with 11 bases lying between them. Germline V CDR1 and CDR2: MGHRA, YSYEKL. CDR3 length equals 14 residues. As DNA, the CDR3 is TGCGCCAGCAGCCTAGGACGGAATCAAGAGACCCAGTACTTC. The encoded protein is CASSLGRNQETQYF.

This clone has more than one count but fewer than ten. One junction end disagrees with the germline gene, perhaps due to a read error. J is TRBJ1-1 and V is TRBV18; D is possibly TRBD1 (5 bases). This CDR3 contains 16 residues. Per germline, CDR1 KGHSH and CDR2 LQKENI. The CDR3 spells CASSAPGLIRNTEAFF. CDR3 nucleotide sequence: TGTGCCAGCTCAGCACCGGGACTCATAAGAAACACTGAAGCTTTCTTT.

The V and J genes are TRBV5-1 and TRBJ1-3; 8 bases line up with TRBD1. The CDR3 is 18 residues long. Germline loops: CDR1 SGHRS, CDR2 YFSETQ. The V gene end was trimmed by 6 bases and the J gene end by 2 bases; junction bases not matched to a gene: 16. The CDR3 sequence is CASTYSPRGPSPGNTIYF. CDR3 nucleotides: TGCGCCAGCACCTATTCCCCCAGGGGGCCCAGCCCTGGAAACACCATATATTTT.

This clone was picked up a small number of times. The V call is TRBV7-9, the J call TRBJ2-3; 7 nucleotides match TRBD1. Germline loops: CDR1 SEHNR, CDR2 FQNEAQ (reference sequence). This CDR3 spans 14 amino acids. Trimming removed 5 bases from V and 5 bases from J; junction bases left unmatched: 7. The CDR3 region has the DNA TGTGCCAGCAGCCTAACGAACAGGGGAGATACGCAGTATTTT. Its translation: CASSLTNRGDTQYF.

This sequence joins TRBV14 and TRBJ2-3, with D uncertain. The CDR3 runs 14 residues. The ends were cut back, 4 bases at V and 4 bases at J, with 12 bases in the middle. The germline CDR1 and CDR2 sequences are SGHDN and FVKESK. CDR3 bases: TGTGCCAGCAGCCCCGGTCTAGGCGCAGATACGCAGTATTTT. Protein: CASSPGLGADTQYF.

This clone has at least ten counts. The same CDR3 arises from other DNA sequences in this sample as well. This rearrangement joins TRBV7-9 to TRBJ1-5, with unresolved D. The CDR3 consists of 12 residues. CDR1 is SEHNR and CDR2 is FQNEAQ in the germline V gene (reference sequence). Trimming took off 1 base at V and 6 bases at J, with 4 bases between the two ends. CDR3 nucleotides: TGTGCCAGCAGCTTAGGTAGTCAGCCCCAGCATTTT. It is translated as CASSLGSQPQHF.

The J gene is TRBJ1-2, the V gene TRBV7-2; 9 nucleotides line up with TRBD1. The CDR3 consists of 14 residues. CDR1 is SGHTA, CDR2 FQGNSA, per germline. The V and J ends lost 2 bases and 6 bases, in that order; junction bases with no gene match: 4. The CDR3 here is CASSLTGGVNGYTF. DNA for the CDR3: TGTGCCAGCAGCTTAACAGGGGGCGTTAATGGCTACACCTTC. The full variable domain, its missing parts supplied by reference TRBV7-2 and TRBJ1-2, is GAGVSQSPSNKVTEKGKDVELRCDPISGHTALYWYRQSLGQGLEFLIYFQGNSAPDKSGLPSDRFSAERTGGSVSTLTIQRTQQEDSAVYLCASSLTGGVNGYTFGSGTRLTVV.

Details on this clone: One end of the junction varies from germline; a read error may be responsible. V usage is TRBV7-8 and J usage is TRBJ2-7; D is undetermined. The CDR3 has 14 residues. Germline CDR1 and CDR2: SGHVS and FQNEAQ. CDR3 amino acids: CAGSPQTTYYEQYF. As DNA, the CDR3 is TGTGCCGGCAGCCCCCAGACGACATATTACGAGCAGTACTTC. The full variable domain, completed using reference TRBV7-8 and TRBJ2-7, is GAGVSQSPRYKVAKRGQDVALRCDPISGHVSLFWYQQALGQGPEFLTYFQNEAQLDKSGLPSDRFFAERPEGSVSTLKIQRTQQEDSAVYLCAGSPQTTYYEQYFGPGTRLTVT.

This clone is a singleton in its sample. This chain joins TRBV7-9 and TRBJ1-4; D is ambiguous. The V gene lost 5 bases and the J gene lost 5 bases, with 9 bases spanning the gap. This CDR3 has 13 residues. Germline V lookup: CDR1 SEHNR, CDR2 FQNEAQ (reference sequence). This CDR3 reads CASSPVTNEKLFF. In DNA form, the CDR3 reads TGTGCCAGCAGCCCGGTAACCAATGAAAAACTGTTTTTT.

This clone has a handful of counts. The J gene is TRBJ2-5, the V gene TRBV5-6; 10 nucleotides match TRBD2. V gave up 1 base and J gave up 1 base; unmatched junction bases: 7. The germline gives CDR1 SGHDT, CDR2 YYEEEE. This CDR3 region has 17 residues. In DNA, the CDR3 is TGTGCCAGCAGCTTGACTACTAGCGGGACGTTCCAAGAGACCCAGTACTTC. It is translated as CASSLTTSGTFQETQYF.

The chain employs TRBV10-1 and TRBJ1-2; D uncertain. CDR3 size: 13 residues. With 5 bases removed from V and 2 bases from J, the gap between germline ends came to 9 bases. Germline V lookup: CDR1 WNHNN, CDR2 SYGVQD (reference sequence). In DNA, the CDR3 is TGCGCCAGCAGTCGAGACAAGAACTATGGCTACACCTTC. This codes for CASSRDKNYGYTF.

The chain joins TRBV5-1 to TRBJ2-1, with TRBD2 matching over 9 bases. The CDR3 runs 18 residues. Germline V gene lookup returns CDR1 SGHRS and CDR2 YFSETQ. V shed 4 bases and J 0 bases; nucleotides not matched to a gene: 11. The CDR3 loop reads CASSSPRGGSNSYNEQFF. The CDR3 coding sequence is TGCGCCAGCAGCAGCCCGCGGGGGGGCAGCAACTCCTACAATGAGCAGTTCTTC.

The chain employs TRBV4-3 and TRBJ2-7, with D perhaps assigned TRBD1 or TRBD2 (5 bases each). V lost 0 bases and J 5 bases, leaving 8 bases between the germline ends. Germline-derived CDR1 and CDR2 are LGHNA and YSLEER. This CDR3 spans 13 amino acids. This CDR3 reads CASSQEEGNEQYF. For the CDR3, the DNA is TGCGCCAGCAGCCAAGAAGAGGGGAACGAGCAGTACTTC.

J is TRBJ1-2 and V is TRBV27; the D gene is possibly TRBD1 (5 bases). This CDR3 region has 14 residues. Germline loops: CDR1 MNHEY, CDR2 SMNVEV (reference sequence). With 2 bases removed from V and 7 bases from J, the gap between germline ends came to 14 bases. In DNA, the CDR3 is TGTGCCAGCAGTTTAGGCGTCTCAGGGTTTGGCTACACCTTC. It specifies CASSLGVSGFGYTF.

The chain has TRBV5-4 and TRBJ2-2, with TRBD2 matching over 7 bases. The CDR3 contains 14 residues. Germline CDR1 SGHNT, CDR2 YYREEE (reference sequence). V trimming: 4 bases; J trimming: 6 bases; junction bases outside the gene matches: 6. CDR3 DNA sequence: TGTGCCAGCAGCCTAAGGGCGGGAGCCGGGGAGCTGTTTTTT. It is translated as CASSLRAGAGELFF.

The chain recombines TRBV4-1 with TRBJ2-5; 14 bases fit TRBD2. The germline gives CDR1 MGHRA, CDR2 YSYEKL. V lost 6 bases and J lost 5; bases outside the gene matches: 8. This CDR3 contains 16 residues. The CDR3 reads CASRATSGGVRETQYF. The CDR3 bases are TGCGCCAGCAGGGCGACTAGCGGGGGGGTTAGGGAGACCCAGTACTTC.